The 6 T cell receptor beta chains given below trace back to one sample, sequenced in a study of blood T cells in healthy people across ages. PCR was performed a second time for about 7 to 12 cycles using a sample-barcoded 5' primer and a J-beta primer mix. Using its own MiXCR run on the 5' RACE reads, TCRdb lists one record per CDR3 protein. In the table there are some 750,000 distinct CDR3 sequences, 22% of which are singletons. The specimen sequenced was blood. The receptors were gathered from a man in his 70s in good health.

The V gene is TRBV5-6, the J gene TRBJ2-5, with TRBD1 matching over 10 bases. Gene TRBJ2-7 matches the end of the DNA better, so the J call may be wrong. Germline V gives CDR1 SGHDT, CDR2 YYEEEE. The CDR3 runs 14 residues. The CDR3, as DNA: TGTGCCAGCAGCCGGACAGGGGGGACCTACGAGCAGTACTTC. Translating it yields CASSRTGGTYEQYF.

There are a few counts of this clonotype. CDR3 residues: CASRGPLEPYGYTF. The CDR3 DNA sequence: TGTGCCAGCAGAGGACCCTTAGAGCCCTATGGCTACACCTTC. The chain links TRBV6-5 to TRBJ1-2; D uncertain. Trimming stripped 6 bases from V and 4 bases from J, with 15 bases between. The CDR3 has 14 amino acids. Germline values: CDR1 MNHEY, CDR2 SVGAGI.

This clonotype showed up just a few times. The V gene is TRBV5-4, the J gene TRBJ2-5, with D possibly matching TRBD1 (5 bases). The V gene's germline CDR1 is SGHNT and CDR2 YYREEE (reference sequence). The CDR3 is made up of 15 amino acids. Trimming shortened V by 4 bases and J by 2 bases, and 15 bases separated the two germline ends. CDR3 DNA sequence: TGTGCCAGCAGCCCGAACAGGTTACCTCAAGAGACCCAGTACTTC. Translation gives CASSPNRLPQETQYF.

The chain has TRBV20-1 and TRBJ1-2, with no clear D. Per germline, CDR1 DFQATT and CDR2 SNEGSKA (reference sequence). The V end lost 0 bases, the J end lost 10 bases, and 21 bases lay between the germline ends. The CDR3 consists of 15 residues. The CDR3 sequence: CSARDGVQSSRLYTF. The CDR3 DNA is TGCAGTGCTAGAGATGGGGTACAGTCGTCACGCCTCTACACCTTC.

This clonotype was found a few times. In DNA, the CDR3 is TGCGCCAGCAGCCTTTCAGGGACAGCGGCCTACGAGCAGTACTTC. It is translated as CASSLSGTAAYEQYF. The chain employs TRBV5-1 and TRBJ2-1, with TRBD1 matching 7 bases. The better agreement between TRBJ2-7 and the DNA end casts doubt on the J call. Germline CDR1 reads SGHRS; CDR2 reads YFSETQ. This CDR3 has 15 residues.

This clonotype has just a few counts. CDR3 sequence (DNA): TGTGCCAGCTCACCGCAAAGGACAGGTCAAGAGACCCAGTACTTC. This sequence encodes CASSPQRTGQETQYF. The rearrangement uses TRBV18 and TRBJ2-5, with TRBD1 identical over 7 bases. The V gene's germline CDR1 is KGHSH and CDR2 LQKENI. The CDR3 consists of 15 residues. With 3 bases clipped from V and 2 bases from J, the junction kept 6 bases outside the gene matches.